This T cell receptor (beta chain) is drawn from a study of T cells in Graves' hyperthyroidism and ophthalmopathy. Germline V gene sequence: CDR1 DFQATT, CDR2 SNEGSKA (reference sequence). This CDR3 has 11 residues. Trimming pared 2 bases from V and 10 bases from J, leaving 9 bases between. TCR beta CDR3 sequences were amplified from RNA transcripts. Carried out on the TCR CDR3, a first-round RT-PCR used the HTBI primer set. MiXCR, run by TCRdb on the multiplex PCR reads, gives a single entry per CDR3 protein. Altogether about 460,000 distinct CDR3 sequences are present, less than 25% being singletons, with the ten largest covering about 53%. Researchers barred patients who had uncontrolled infection, other autoimmune disease, pregnancy or lactation. This clonotype has a count of ten or more.

The sequenced sample consisted of blood. This TCR was recovered from a woman aged 70-85 years with Graves' ophthalmopathy. The chain carries TRBV20-1 and TRBJ2-1; D is perhaps TRBD1 (6 bases). Here the CDR3 DNA reads TGCAGTGCTAGAAGGGGGATAGAGCAGTTCTTC. Translated: CSARRGIEQFF.